The 27 T cell receptor beta chains given below trace back to one sample, sequenced in a study of T cell responses to AZD1222 COVID-19 vaccine. The method was immunoSEQ multiplex PCR; TCRdb's version includes in-frame clones alone and lacks a portion of them. The profile covers about 95,000 clones, with 85% to 90% appearing a single time and roughly 4% taken by the ten largest. The starting material was peripheral blood, obtained on day 0 of AZD1222 vaccination. These receptors all stem from an adult in good health.

The rearrangement joins TRBV19 to TRBJ1-5, with D possibly being TRBD1 (5 bases). CDR1 is LNHDA and CDR2 is SQIVND in the germline V gene (reference sequence). Trimming cost V 3 bases and J 1 base, with 13 bases left between them. This CDR3 has 16 residues. The CDR3 reads CASSMAGGTSNQPQHF. The CDR3 DNA reads TGTGCCAGTAGTATGGCCGGGGGGACGAGCAATCAGCCCCAGCATTTT.

This clone was detected once. V gene TRBV12-5 combines with J gene TRBJ2-1; a possible D gene is TRBD1 (6 bases). Germline V gives CDR1 LGHNT, CDR2 FRNRAP. CDR3 size: 18 residues. V was pared by 2 bases and J by 0 bases, with 17 bases between. In DNA, the CDR3 is TGTGCTAGTGGTTTGCCCCGGGACATTCGGACCTCCTACAATGAGCAGTTCTTC. This translates into CASGLPRDIRTSYNEQFF.

The chain uses TRBV15 and TRBJ1-1; 7 bases match TRBD1. The germline CDR1 and CDR2 sequences are LNHNV and YYDKDF (reference sequence). With V trimmed by 0 bases and J by 4 bases, 11 bases remained unmatched. This CDR3 is built from 17 residues. As DNA, the CDR3 is TGTGCCACCAGCAGAGATCGGGGAGGGGGCCGCGGCACTGAAGCTTTCTTT. Protein: CATSRDRGGGRGTEAFF.

This clone has only one observation. J is TRBJ2-6 and V is TRBV21-1. TRBV21-1 is a pseudogene locus. The CDR3 loop spans 18 amino acids. The CDR3 region is CASSRLANWEAGANVLTF. CDR3 coding DNA: TGTGCCAGCAGCAGACTCGCGAATTGGGAAGCTGGGGCCAACGTCCTGACTTTC.

The rearrangement joins TRBV7-2 to TRBJ1-5, with 7 bases fitting TRBD1. V lost 4 bases to trimming and J lost 5 bases; unmatched junction nucleotides: 11. This CDR3 comprises 16 residues. In germline, CDR1 is SGHTA, CDR2 FQGNSA. DNA for the CDR3: TGTGCCAGCAGCTCTACGCAGACAGGGCTTTATCAGCCCCAGCATTTT. Its translation: CASSSTQTGLYQPQHF.

The rearrangement uses TRBV15 and TRBJ2-7; a possible D gene is TRBD2 (5 bases). The CDR3 extends over 13 amino acids. The ends were cut back, 4 bases at V and 0 bases at J, with 7 bases in the middle. Germline V gene lookup returns CDR1 LNHNV and CDR2 YYDKDF (reference sequence). The CDR3 DNA sequence: TGTGCCACCAGCACAGCGGCCTCCTACGAGCAGTACTTC. This translates into CATSTAASYEQYF.

This clone occurred once. The chain is built from TRBV2 and TRBJ2-7, with TRBD1 matching over 9 bases. Germline-derived CDR1 and CDR2 are SNHLY and FYNNEI. The CDR3 extends over 12 amino acids. J lost 6 bases, V lost 6 bases, and 3 bases had no gene match. The CDR3 DNA reads TGTGCCAGCAGCGGGACAGGGCCCGAGCAGTACTTC. This codes for CASSGTGPEQYF.

V and J are TRBV21-1 and TRBJ2-4. TRBV21-1 is annotated as a pseudogene. The CDR3 contains 13 residues. In nucleotides, the CDR3 is TGTGCCAGCAGGAATTTAGCCAAAAACATTCAGTACTTC. Its translation: CASRNLAKNIQYF.

The CDR3 coding sequence is TGTGCCAGCAGCTTGGGGCGGTTCTCTGGGGCCAACGTCCTGACTTTC. Encoded protein: CASSLGRFSGANVLTF. This chain connects TRBV5-4 to TRBJ2-6, with no clear D. Trimming removed 0 bases at V and 0 bases at J, with 7 bases between. CDR3 size: 16 residues. Germline-derived CDR1 and CDR2 are SGHNT and YYREEE (reference sequence).

V is TRBV29-1 and J is TRBJ2-1; possibly TRBD2 for D (7 bases). The CDR3 runs 14 residues. V lost 6 bases to trimming and J lost 6 bases, with 18 bases between them. Looked up from germline, CDR1 is SQVTM and CDR2 is ANQGSEA. CDR3 protein: CSVSVGGVFNEQFF. CDR3 nucleotide sequence: TGCAGCGTGTCGGTAGGGGGGGTATTCAATGAGCAGTTCTTC.

This chain uses TRBV5-6 with TRBJ1-6; D gene uncertain. Trimming removed 4 bases from V and 0 bases from J, with 8 bases in between. The CDR3 has 15 residues. Germline V gene data show CDR1 as SGHDT and CDR2 as YYEEEE. The CDR3 spells CASSLRGSYNSPLHF. The CDR3 region has the DNA TGTGCCAGCAGCCTCCGCGGCTCCTATAATTCACCCCTCCACTTT.

The V gene is TRBV4-1, the J gene TRBJ2-3; 8 bases are shared with TRBD2. This CDR3 has 15 residues. J was trimmed by 7 bases and V by 0 bases; bases with no gene match: 6. Germline lookup yields CDR1 MGHRA and CDR2 YSYEKL. CDR3 loop: CASSQDRGGLYTQYF. CDR3 in DNA: TGCGCCAGCAGCCAAGACCGGGGGGGCCTTTATACGCAGTATTTT.

V is TRBV7-9 and J is TRBJ2-2; 8 bases agree with TRBD2. The CDR3 is 19 residues long. V was clipped by 2 bases and J by 6 bases; unmatched bases: 17. The V gene's germline CDR1 is SEHNR and CDR2 FQNEAQ (reference sequence). CDR3 loop: CASSLFPRGAKRIAGELFF. CDR3 DNA: TGTGCCAGCAGCTTATTCCCGCGGGGGGCCAAAAGGATAGCCGGGGAGCTGTTTTTT. Drawing the rest from reference TRBV7-9 and TRBJ2-2, the complete variable domain is DTGVSQNPRHKITKRGQNVTFRCDPISEHNRLYWYRQTLGQGPEFLTYFQNEAQLEKSRLLSDRFSAERPKGSFSTLEIQRTEQGDSAMYLCASSLFPRGAKRIAGELFFGEGSRLTVL.

The chain is built from TRBV19 and TRBJ1-2; D is undetermined. Germline assignment: CDR1 LNHDA and CDR2 SQIVND (reference sequence). The V gene lost 8 bases and the J gene lost 3 bases, with 10 bases spanning the gap. This CDR3 spans 12 amino acids. CDR3 sequence reads: CASQEYYYGYTF. As DNA, the CDR3 is TGTGCCAGTCAGGAATACTACTATGGCTACACCTTC.

The sample holds a few counts of this clone. V usage is TRBV30 and J usage is TRBJ1-4; D is possibly TRBD1 (5 bases). With 2 bases removed from V and 8 bases from J, the gap between germline ends came to 15 bases. The V gene's germline CDR1 is GTSNPN and CDR2 SVGIG (reference sequence). This CDR3 has 14 amino acids. The CDR3: CAWSPWQRGEKLFF. The CDR3 DNA sequence: TGTGCCTGGAGTCCCTGGCAAAGGGGCGAAAAACTGTTTTTT.

This clone was picked up a small number of times. The chain uses TRBV7-2 and TRBJ1-6; D ambiguous. The ends were cut back, 1 base at V and 3 bases at J, with 4 bases in the middle. The CDR3 sequence is 14 residues long. Germline V gene sequence: CDR1 SGHTA, CDR2 FQGNSA. The CDR3 loop reads CASSLVIYNSPLHF. CDR3 in DNA: TGTGCCAGCAGCTTAGTAATCTATAATTCACCCCTCCACTTT.

The chain uses TRBV6-5 and TRBJ1-3, with 8 bases identical to TRBD1. Per germline, CDR1 MNHEY and CDR2 SVGAGI. The CDR3 loop spans 14 amino acids. After removal of 7 bases from V and 2 bases from J, the junction contained 4 bases not matched to a gene. The CDR3 is CASTPGQAGNTIYF. CDR3 in DNA: TGTGCCAGCACCCCGGGACAGGCTGGAAACACCATATATTTT.

The chain combines TRBV30 with TRBJ1-4, with D possibly TRBD1 on 6 matching bases. There are 13 residues in the CDR3. The V gene's germline CDR1 is GTSNPN and CDR2 SVGIG (reference sequence). V shed 3 bases and J shed 3 bases, with 8 bases lying between them. The CDR3 DNA sequence: TGTGCCTGGAGCCCAGGGGCTAATGAAAAACTGTTTTTT. Translated, it gives CAWSPGANEKLFF. Supplemented by reference TRBV30 and TRBJ1-4, the full variable domain reads SQTIHQWPATLVQPVGSPLSLECTVEGTSNPNLYWYRQAAGRGLQLLFYSVGIGQISSEVPQNLSASRPQDRQFILSSKKLLLSDSGFYLCAWSPGANEKLFFGSGTQLSVL.

The chain links TRBV29-1 to TRBJ1-2, with D possibly being TRBD1 (5 bases). The CDR3 sequence is 13 residues long. Trimming left V 3 bases short and J 4 bases short, with 12 bases between. The germline gives CDR1 SQVTM, CDR2 ANQGSEA. CDR3 coding DNA: TGCAGCGTTGAGGCAGGGAATAGCTATGGCTACACCTTC. It specifies CSVEAGNSYGYTF.

The V gene is TRBV7-9, the J gene TRBJ1-2; 9 bases are a match to TRBD1. Germline V CDR1 and CDR2: SEHNR, FQNEAQ (reference sequence). The CDR3 contains 15 residues. Unmatched junction bases numbered 7, after V lost 4 bases and J lost 4 bases. In nucleotides, the CDR3 is TGTGCCAGCAGCTCGGACAGGGGATCGGGCTATGGCTACACCTTC. It translates to CASSSDRGSGYGYTF.

This clone was seen only once. The V call is TRBV7-2, the J call TRBJ1-2; tentatively, D is TRBD1 (5 bases). CDR1 SGHTA and CDR2 FQGNSA come from the germline V gene. V shed 5 bases and J shed 0 bases, with 10 bases lying between them. This CDR3 is built from 14 residues. CDR3 in DNA: TGTGCCAGCAGCAGGGACGGTTCTAACTATGGCTACACCTTC. Its protein product is CASSRDGSNYGYTF.

The gene calls are TRBV6-5 and TRBJ2-3; 11 bases fit TRBD2. Germline values: CDR1 MNHEY, CDR2 SVGAGI. This CDR3 spans 15 amino acids. V was pared by 6 bases and J by 1 base, with 3 bases of the junction left unmatched. In DNA, the CDR3 is TGTGCCAGCAGGTCGGGACTAGCGGGCACAGATACGCAGTATTTT. It is translated as CASRSGLAGTDTQYF.

J is TRBJ1-2 and V is TRBV6-5; 9 positions agree with TRBD1. Germline V gives CDR1 MNHEY, CDR2 SVGAGI. The J segment lost 6 bases and the V segment lost 5 bases, leaving 7 bases of the junction unmatched. The CDR3 contains 14 residues. The CDR3 DNA is TGTGCCAGCAGTAACAGGGGGCGCATAGATGGCTACACCTTC. Translating gives CASSNRGRIDGYTF.

The J gene is TRBJ1-1, the V gene TRBV3-1 (or the pseudogene TRBV3-2); tentatively, D is TRBD1 (5 bases). CDR1 and CDR2 (germline): LGHDT, YNNKEL (reference sequence). Trimming took 1 base from V and 4 from J, leaving 13 bases between them. This CDR3 has 15 amino acids. In nucleotides, the CDR3 is TGTGCCAGCAGCCAAGGGACTGGAGGGACCACTGAAGCTTTCTTT. This codes for CASSQGTGGTTEAFF.

The chain combines TRBV5-4 with TRBJ1-4; D is unresolved. The CDR3 is made up of 12 amino acids. Germline-derived CDR1 and CDR2 are SGHNT and YYREEE (reference sequence). V shed 1 base and J shed 7 bases, with 5 bases lying between them. Here the CDR3 DNA reads TGTGCCAGCAGCTTGATTGGTGAAAAACTGTTTTTT. Protein product: CASSLIGEKLFF.

The chain recombines TRBV11-2 with TRBJ2-7, with TRBD2 matching over 11 bases. CDR1 and CDR2 from the germline V gene are SGHAT and FQNNGV. The V gene end was trimmed by 3 bases and the J gene end by 5 bases; junction bases not matched to a gene: 9. The CDR3 extends over 16 amino acids. The CDR3 region is CASSFSTSGGENEQYF. In nucleotides, the CDR3 is TGTGCCAGCAGCTTCTCTACTAGCGGGGGAGAAAACGAGCAGTACTTC.

This chain joins TRBV4-3 and TRBJ1-1; 7 bases match TRBD1. Germline loops: CDR1 LGHNA, CDR2 YSLEER. Trimming at V came to 4 bases and at J to 10 bases, leaving 9 bases not matched to a gene. The CDR3 is made up of 13 amino acids. The CDR3 DNA is TGCGCCAGCAGCCCCTCCGGCGGGGACAGAGCTTTCTTT. Translation gives CASSPSGGDRAFF.